The 18 T cell receptor beta chains in this list originate from one sample, sequenced in a study of CD8 T cells in ankylosing spondylitis. These receptors are not linked to any known antigen. TCRdb passed the 5' RACE reads through MiXCR, listing each CDR3 protein once. The sample lists hundreds of thousands of distinct CDR3 sequences, 15% to 20% occurring once. Overall study findings and caveats: Among TCR beta sequences, a motif of 7 to 9 highly homologous variants appeared characteristic of ankylosing spondylitis blood.

Sequencing was performed on blood, either unsorted or a sorted T cell fraction (not recorded which). The receptor set was obtained from a male donor with ankylosing spondylitis.

The chain uses TRBV15 and TRBJ2-1, with D possibly being TRBD2 (6 bases). Germline lookup yields CDR1 LNHNV and CDR2 YYDKDF (reference sequence). This CDR3 is 16 amino acids long. With 0 bases removed from V and 2 bases from J, the gap between germline ends came to 11 bases. CDR3: CATSRDRRGTYNEQFF. The CDR3, as DNA: TGTGCCACCAGCAGAGACCGGAGGGGCACCTACAATGAGCAGTTCTTC.

There are a few counts of this clonotype. The chain has TRBV7-9 and TRBJ2-1; D is possibly TRBD1 or TRBD2 (5 bases each). The V end lost 9 bases, the J end lost 0 bases, and 9 bases lay between the germline ends. CDR1 is SEHNR, CDR2 FQNEAQ, per germline (reference sequence). The CDR3 runs 13 residues. CDR3 in amino acids: CASRGRSYNEQFF. CDR3 nucleotides: TGTGCCAGTCGGGGACGCTCCTACAATGAGCAGTTCTTC.

This clonotype was seen only once. This chain connects TRBV18 to TRBJ1-2; D perhaps matches TRBD1 (6 bases). This CDR3 is built from 15 residues. The germline V and J ends were trimmed by 2 bases and 6 bases, with 16 bases remaining between them. Germline V gene lookup returns CDR1 KGHSH and CDR2 LQKENI. Written as DNA, the CDR3 is TGTGCCAGCTCACCAGTGCGGAGGGGGGCTGATGGCTACACCTTC. Translating it yields CASSPVRRGADGYTF.

At least ten counts were recorded for this clonotype. This rearrangement joins TRBV29-1 to TRBJ2-2, with D perhaps TRBD1 (5 bases). The CDR3 runs 13 residues. The germline gives CDR1 SQVTM, CDR2 ANQGSEA. V lost 3 bases, J lost 4 bases, and 9 bases lay in between. CDR3 residues: CSVEDRGTGELFF. The CDR3 bases are TGCAGCGTTGAGGATAGGGGCACCGGGGAGCTGTTTTTT.

This clonotype has a handful of counts. The chain combines TRBV6-2 or TRBV6-3 with TRBJ2-1, with D perhaps matching TRBD2 (5 bases). Germline V CDR1 and CDR2: MNHEY, SVGEGT. Trimming pared 2 bases from V and 4 bases from J, leaving 12 bases between. The CDR3 sequence is 15 residues long. CDR3 sequence: CASSYEASLYNEQFF. The CDR3, as DNA: TGTGCCAGCAGTTACGAGGCTAGCCTATACAATGAGCAGTTCTTC.

This clonotype was counted a few times. V usage is TRBV4-3 and J usage is TRBJ2-7, with D possibly TRBD1 on 5 matching bases. Germline values: CDR1 LGHNA, CDR2 YSLEER. Trimming removed 4 bases from V and 6 bases from J, with 22 bases in between. This CDR3 spans 16 amino acids. The CDR3 loop is CASSLVRGKGPSEQYF. DNA of the CDR3: TGCGCCAGCAGCCTCGTAAGGGGAAAAGGTCCTTCCGAGCAGTACTTC.

This clonotype was seen a few times. This CDR3 reads CASSLRLSPQETQYF. DNA for the CDR3: TGTGCCAGCAGCTTACGCCTGAGCCCACAAGAGACCCAGTACTTC. The rearrangement uses TRBV6-5 and TRBJ2-5; D remains ambiguous. The CDR3 runs to 15 residues. Germline-derived CDR1 and CDR2 are MNHEY and SVGAGI. The ends were cut back, 6 bases at V and 2 bases at J, with 16 bases in the middle.

This clonotype was counted ten times or more. J is TRBJ2-7 and V is TRBV12-3 or TRBV12-4; D is perhaps TRBD1 (6 bases). The V gene lost 5 bases and the J gene lost 3 bases, with 8 bases spanning the gap. The CDR3 extends over 12 amino acids. The DNA of the CDR3 is TGTGCCAGCAGTCCACAGGGCTACGAGCAGTACTTC. Its protein is CASSPQGYEQYF.

This clonotype appeared once. The gene calls are TRBV5-1 and TRBJ2-7; the D gene is possibly TRBD1 (6 bases). The germline V gene encodes CDR1 SGHRS and CDR2 YFSETQ. This CDR3 spans 15 amino acids. Trimming left V 0 bases short and J 2 bases short, with 12 bases between. The CDR3 DNA follows: TGCGCCAGCAGCTTGGTTCAGGCAGGGGCCTACGAGCAGTACTTC. It encodes CASSLVQAGAYEQYF.

This rearrangement joins TRBV6-1 to TRBJ1-2, with D possibly being TRBD1 (5 bases). The CDR3 is made up of 14 amino acids. V was pared by 7 bases and J by 1 base, with 13 bases between. Germline values: CDR1 MNHNS, CDR2 SASEGT. Written as DNA, the CDR3 is TGTGCCAGCAATCCGGGACGGATTAACTATGGCTACACCTTC. This sequence encodes CASNPGRINYGYTF.

This clonotype was seen many times. The chain links TRBV5-1 to TRBJ2-2; D unresolved. V was trimmed by 5 bases and J by 6 bases, leaving 8 bases between them. The CDR3 has 12 residues. Germline assignment: CDR1 SGHRS and CDR2 YFSETQ. The CDR3 loop reads CASSLLPGELFF. For the CDR3, the DNA is TGCGCCAGCAGTCTACTACCCGGGGAGCTGTTTTTT.

The rearrangement links TRBV28 to TRBJ1-5; 7 positions agree with TRBD1. The CDR3 consists of 16 residues. Germline trimming cut 3 bases from V and 7 bases from J; bases unmatched to any gene: 12. Germline V gene lookup returns CDR1 MDHEN and CDR2 SYDVKM. The CDR3 sequence is CASSLIQGGPEQPQHF. DNA of the CDR3: TGTGCCAGCAGTTTGATCCAGGGGGGACCGGAACAGCCCCAGCATTTT.

CDR3 loop: CASSSQGLRGAQYF. CDR3 DNA: TGTGCCAGCAGTTCACAGGGATTACGGGGGGCCCAGTACTTC. The chain joins TRBV27 to TRBJ2-5, with D perhaps TRBD2 (7 bases). Trimming took off 4 bases at V and 9 bases at J, with 18 bases between the two ends. Germline CDR1 is MNHEY and CDR2 is SMNVEV (reference sequence). The CDR3 extends over 14 amino acids.

The sample holds many counts of this clonotype. The rearrangement links TRBV15 to TRBJ2-7; D possibly corresponds to TRBD1 (6 bases). The CDR3 length is 16 residues. V was shortened by 0 bases and J by 5 bases, with 17 bases between the two germline ends. Germline V gene data show CDR1 as LNHNV and CDR2 as YYDKDF (reference sequence). The chain's CDR3 is CATSREKTGFTHEQYF. DNA of the CDR3: TGTGCCACCAGCAGAGAAAAGACAGGATTCACCCACGAGCAGTACTTC.

The chain combines TRBV6-2 or TRBV6-3 with TRBJ2-1, with 9 bases fitting TRBD2. The V and J ends lost 6 bases and 7 bases, in that order; junction bases with no gene match: 10. The CDR3 covers 15 residues. CDR1 and CDR2 from the germline V gene are MNHEY and SVGEGT. CDR3 bases: TGTGCCAGCAGGATGACTAGCGGTCTGGGTAATGAGCAGTTCTTC. The encoded protein is CASRMTSGLGNEQFF.

The gene calls are TRBV30 and TRBJ1-1, with unresolved D. From germline, CDR1 is GTSNPN and CDR2 SVGIG (reference sequence). Trimming pared 0 bases from V and 5 bases from J, leaving 7 bases between. The CDR3 totals 12 residues. CDR3 protein: CAWSVFSTEAFF. In nucleotides, the CDR3 is TGTGCCTGGAGTGTATTCTCGACTGAAGCTTTCTTT.

This clonotype was detected a few times. The CDR3 region is CASHRWQGDVYGYTF. CDR3 nucleotides: TGTGCCAGCCACCGTTGGCAGGGGGATGTTTATGGCTACACCTTC. This sequence joins TRBV6-2 or TRBV6-3 and TRBJ1-2; TRBD1 aligns across 7 bases. The CDR3 loop spans 15 amino acids. The ends lost 8 bases at V and 5 bases at J; junction bases unmatched: 14. Germline CDR1 and CDR2: MNHEY and SVGEGT.

In its sample, this clonotype was seen many times. Here the CDR3 reads CASSFGSSSEQYF. The CDR3 nucleotides read TGTGCCAGCAGTTTCGGCAGTTCATCCGAGCAGTACTTC. The chain carries TRBV12-3 or TRBV12-4 and TRBJ2-7, with D unresolved. The V end was cut by 3 bases, the J end by 6 bases, with 12 bases between. This CDR3 is built from 13 residues.